This T cell receptor beta chain was obtained from a study of technical replicates of blood from several donors. Sequencing used immunoSEQ multiplex PCR; TCRdb keeps in-frame clones, though not all of them. In the table there are tens of thousands of clones, 75% to 95% of which are singletons. This TCR was sampled from a human donor in good health. Some clones in this sample may be carry-over from other donors' samples. The specimen sequenced was T cells isolated from PBMCs.

The chain's CDR3 is CASSVGAGGYTF. The CDR3 DNA sequence: TGTGCCAGTTCGGTAGGGGCAGGGGGCTACACCTTC. This chain uses TRBV19 with TRBJ1-2; maybe TRBD1 (5 bases). Germline V lookup: CDR1 LNHDA, CDR2 SQIVND (reference sequence). V was pared by 8 bases and J by 8 bases, with 15 bases between. The CDR3 contains 12 residues.